The 22 T cell receptor beta chains listed next were all sequenced from one sample in a study of shared clonotypes between healthy human individuals (dated by TCRdb to the early 2020s). Receptors were amplified or captured by the immunoSEQ multiplex PCR assay. The immuneACCESS repertoire file appears here via TCRdb, limited to in-frame rearrangements. These files lack a portion of the clones; in checked studies, under half of the deficit traces to unresolved V genes, and the cause of the others is not known. The sample table lists about 2 million clones, 90% to 95% of them with a count of one. The ten largest clones capture 0.13% of the sample. The specimen was naive CD4+ T cells sorted from blood. Reading the label with the study, this specimen's cell subset or site is: CD45RA+ positively selected. The receptors shown here come from a man aged 18 to 29 in good health.

V usage is TRBV6-5 and J usage is TRBJ1-4; TRBD1 is a possible D gene (5 bases). The V gene's germline CDR1 is MNHEY and CDR2 SVGAGI. The CDR3 contains 15 residues. The V gene lost 5 bases and the J gene lost 7 bases, with 17 bases spanning the gap. The CDR3 loop reads CASSPSPGLSEKLFF. In DNA, the CDR3 is TGTGCCAGCAGTCCCAGTCCGGGGCTGAGTGAAAAACTGTTTTTT.

Points on this clone: The same CDR3 arises from other DNA sequences in this sample as well. The chain has TRBV6-5 and TRBJ2-3; D is unclear. CDR1 is MNHEY and CDR2 is SVGAGI in the germline V gene. The CDR3 is 15 residues long. V was pared by 2 bases and J by 1 base, with 10 bases between. Here the CDR3 DNA reads TGTGCCAGCAGTTACGTGGGCCTGGGCACAGATACGCAGTATTTT. It encodes CASSYVGLGTDTQYF.

The chain couples TRBV2 to TRBJ1-5; D is possibly TRBD1 (6 bases). Per germline, CDR1 SNHLY and CDR2 FYNNEI. The CDR3 loop spans 14 amino acids. V dropped 1 base and J dropped 4 bases, with 8 bases sitting between them. The CDR3 sequence is CASSEDRANQPQHF. The CDR3 DNA follows: TGTGCCAGCAGTGAAGACAGGGCGAATCAGCCCCAGCATTTT.

This clone was seen a single time. The chain uses TRBV27 and TRBJ2-5; tentatively, D is TRBD2 (6 bases). The J call may not be correct, given that the DNA end is closer to TRBJ2-7. CDR1 and CDR2 from the germline V gene are MNHEY and SMNVEV (reference sequence). The length of the CDR3 is 15 residues. In nucleotides, the CDR3 is TGTGCCAGCAGTCGTGGGGCGGGGTTTTACTACGAGCAGTACTTC. Translated: CASSRGAGFYYEQYF.

The chain couples TRBV9 to TRBJ1-1; the match to TRBD1 covers 10 bases. Germline V gene sequence: CDR1 SGDLS, CDR2 YYNGEE. The CDR3 is 15 amino acids. J lost 6 bases, V lost 4 bases, and 9 bases had no gene match. The CDR3 nucleotides are TGTGCCAGCAGCCCCCAGACAGGGGGCTTCGCTGAAGCTTTCTTT. Translation: CASSPQTGGFAEAFF.

The gene calls are TRBV15 and TRBJ1-4; D perhaps matches TRBD1 (5 bases). CDR3 length: 15 residues. V was clipped by 4 bases and J by 6 bases, with 15 bases between them. Looked up from germline, CDR1 is LNHNV and CDR2 is YYDKDF (reference sequence). DNA for the CDR3: TGTGCCACCAGCAACTGGGGCAGGGCCGATGAAAAACTGTTTTTT. Translated: CATSNWGRADEKLFF.

On this clone itself: This sample includes further DNA sequences coding for the same CDR3. The chain carries TRBV29-1 and TRBJ2-5; perhaps D is TRBD1 or TRBD2 (5 bases each). V was pared by 6 bases and J by 5 bases, with 13 bases between. The CDR3 is 12 residues long. The V gene's germline CDR1 is SQVTM and CDR2 ANQGSEA. This CDR3 reads CSVAQGGETQYF. The DNA for the CDR3 is TGCAGCGTAGCCCAGGGCGGGGAGACCCAGTACTTC.

Details on this clone: Other DNA sequences in this sample translate to the same CDR3. This rearrangement joins TRBV6-1 to TRBJ1-3, with D unresolved. V dropped 3 bases and J dropped 0 bases, with 6 bases sitting between them. The CDR3 extends over 14 amino acids. Germline assignment: CDR1 MNHNS and CDR2 SASEGT. In DNA form, the CDR3 reads TGTGCCAGCAGTGAGGGGAGCTCTGGAAACACCATATATTTT. Encoded protein: CASSEGSSGNTIYF.

The chain recombines TRBV6-1 with TRBJ1-1, with TRBD1 identical over 7 bases. The length of the CDR3 is 15 residues. Germline V gives CDR1 MNHNS, CDR2 SASEGT. V lost 0 bases and J lost 5; bases outside the gene matches: 6. CDR3 in DNA: TGTGCCAGCAGTGAAGCGCAGACAGGGAAAACTGAAGCTTTCTTT. It yields the protein CASSEAQTGKTEAFF.

The chain has TRBV7-2 and TRBJ2-2; TRBD2 aligns across 8 bases. CDR1 is SGHTA, CDR2 FQGNSA, per germline. This CDR3 has 16 residues. V dropped 2 bases and J dropped 4; count of bases not matched to a gene: 6. CDR3 DNA: TGTGCCAGCAGCTTAATCGTAAGCGGGGGCACCGGGGAGCTGTTTTTT. It specifies CASSLIVSGGTGELFF. Full variable domain (missing parts from reference TRBV7-2 and TRBJ2-2): GAGVSQSPSNKVTEKGKDVELRCDPISGHTALYWYRQSLGQGLEFLIYFQGNSAPDKSGLPSDRFSAERTGGSVSTLTIQRTQQEDSAVYLCASSLIVSGGTGELFFGEGSRLTVL.

The chain couples TRBV5-6 to TRBJ1-1; D gene unclear. CDR3 length equals 14 residues. V was trimmed by 2 bases and J by 6 bases, leaving 14 bases between them. CDR1 and CDR2 (germline): SGHDT, YYEEEE. CDR3 DNA: TGTGCCAGCAGCTTTACGTCGCTCGTCGCTGAAGCTTTCTTT. Residues: CASSFTSLVAEAFF.

J is TRBJ1-2 and V is TRBV10-1, with unresolved D. The V and J ends lost 7 bases and 0 bases respectively, with 3 bases between them. This CDR3 contains 11 residues. The germline CDR1 and CDR2 sequences are WNHNN and SYGVQD (reference sequence). In DNA form, the CDR3 reads TGCGCCAGCATTGCTAACTATGGCTACACCTTC. Translating gives CASIANYGYTF.

The chain recombines TRBV7-2 with TRBJ1-1; no definite D call. The CDR3 is 14 residues long. The V gene's germline CDR1 is SGHTA and CDR2 FQGNSA. The germline V and J ends were trimmed by 5 bases and 1 base, with 11 bases remaining between them. CDR3 in DNA: TGTGCCAGCAGCGCCCGGAACGGGAACACTGAAGCTTTCTTT. Translation gives CASSARNGNTEAFF.

The chain recombines TRBV29-1 with TRBJ1-1; D not resolved. CDR3 length: 13 amino acids. Trimming took 5 bases from V and 1 from J, leaving 11 bases between them. Germline CDR1 reads SQVTM; CDR2 reads ANQGSEA. The CDR3: CSVCRDTNTEAFF. For the CDR3, the DNA is TGCAGCGTTTGCCGCGACACGAACACTGAAGCTTTCTTT.

The V and J genes are TRBV2 and TRBJ2-7, with 11 bases lining up with TRBD1. In germline, CDR1 is SNHLY, CDR2 FYNNEI. The CDR3 has 14 residues. V gave up 6 bases and J gave up 4 bases; unmatched junction bases: 5. CDR3 nucleotides: TGTGCCAGCAGCCAGGGACAGGGGGTTTACGAGCAGTACTTC. This encodes CASSQGQGVYEQYF. Looking up the rest from reference TRBV2 and TRBJ2-7 gives the full variable domain: EPEVTQTPSHQVTQMGQEVILRCVPISNHLYFYWYRQILGQKVEFLVSFYNNEISEKSEIFDDQFSVERPDGSNFTLKIRSTKLEDSAMYFCASSQGQGVYEQYFGPGTRLTVT.

Remarks on this clone: The same CDR3 arises from other DNA sequences in this sample as well. In DNA form, the CDR3 reads TGTGCCATCAGTGATGCCGGGGGTCCTAATGAAAAACTGTTTTTT. Translating gives CAISDAGGPNEKLFF. V usage is TRBV10-3 and J usage is TRBJ1-4; D may be TRBD1 (5 bases). V was pared by 3 bases and J by 3 bases, with 11 bases between. Germline-derived CDR1 and CDR2 are ENHRY and SYGVKD. The CDR3 spans 15 residues.

This chain links TRBV20-1 with TRBJ1-4; no definite D call. Looked up from germline, CDR1 is DFQATT and CDR2 is SNEGSKA (reference sequence). The CDR3 runs 11 residues. The CDR3 sequence is CTLLRNEKLFF. CDR3 sequence (DNA): TGCACCCTTTTGCGGAATGAAAAACTGTTTTTT.

The chain joins TRBV6-5 to TRBJ1-1, with D possibly matching TRBD1 (6 bases). From germline, CDR1 is MNHEY and CDR2 SVGAGI. The CDR3 sequence is 15 residues long. V dropped 4 bases and J dropped 1 base, with 13 bases sitting between them. In DNA form, the CDR3 reads TGTGCCAGCAGTTCCCCCTCGACAGGGAACACTGAAGCTTTCTTT. Its translation is CASSSPSTGNTEAFF.

The chain has TRBV4-3 and TRBJ1-2, with D unclear. V was pared by 0 bases and J by 4 bases, with 12 bases between. The CDR3 has 15 residues. The germline V gene has CDR1 LGHNA and CDR2 YSLEER. DNA for the CDR3: TGCGCCAGCAGCCAAGAGGCACTTGTTACCTATGGCTACACCTTC. The encoded protein is CASSQEALVTYGYTF.

V and J are TRBV5-4 and TRBJ2-7, with TRBD2 matching over 12 bases. The ends lost 6 bases at V and 7 bases at J; junction bases unmatched: 8. Per germline, CDR1 SGHNT and CDR2 YYREEE (reference sequence). The CDR3 consists of 14 residues. The chain's CDR3 is CASTLTGTSGEQYF. The CDR3 coding sequence is TGTGCCAGCACCCTGACCGGGACTAGCGGGGAGCAGTACTTC.

The chain couples TRBV25-1 to TRBJ1-4; D gene ambiguous. V lost 0 bases to trimming and J lost 7 bases, with 6 bases between them. This CDR3 is built from 13 residues. Germline CDR1 MGHDK, CDR2 SYGVNS. The DNA for the CDR3 is TGTGCCAGCAGTGAATATGGACCTGAAAAACTGTTTTTT. It is translated as CASSEYGPEKLFF. Full variable domain (remainder filled in from reference TRBV25-1 and TRBJ1-4): EADIYQTPRYLVIGTGKKITLECSQTMGHDKMYWYQQDPGMELHLIHYSYGVNSTEKGDLSSESTVSRIRTEHFPLTLESARPSHTSQYLCASSEYGPEKLFFGSGTQLSVL.

The rearrangement joins TRBV27 to TRBJ2-1; TRBD2 matches at 9 bases. This CDR3 spans 15 amino acids. Germline assignment: CDR1 MNHEY and CDR2 SMNVEV (reference sequence). J was trimmed by 6 bases and V by 5 bases; bases with no gene match: 8. This CDR3 is CASSLAGTPRNEQFF. As DNA, the CDR3 is TGTGCCAGCAGTCTAGCGGGAACCCCCCGCAATGAGCAGTTCTTC.